What follows is one T cell receptor (beta chain) and its context. Its antigen remains unknown. This specimen belongs to a study of beta chain features in type 1 diabetes. Trimming removed 6 bases from V and 5 bases from J, with 13 bases in between. CDR1 is MNHNS and CDR2 is SASEGT in the germline V gene. This CDR3 contains 14 residues. All of the isolated RNA was reverse transcribed, so expressed TCRB transcripts were sequenced. Samples of naive, central memory and regulatory T cells yielded a mean of about 3.4 million reads. TCRdb's copy holds only in-frame clones and misses some; the assay was immunoSEQ multiplex PCR. Of a few hundred thousand clones in the sample, 14% were seen once. General study points: Among all four CD4+ subsets, Type 1 diabetes patients had TCRB CDR3s that were moderately but significantly shorter. The naive, central memory and Treg TCRB repertoires of patients appeared to be more similar to one another than those of healthy donors.

The TCR comes from a man aged 25 to 40 with type 1 diabetes. Sequencing used naive CD4+ T cells from blood. The chain couples TRBV6-1 to TRBJ1-4, with D perhaps matching TRBD1 (5 bases). CDR3 in DNA: TGTGCCAGCAGCTCCAACTCAGGGAATGAAAAACTGTTTTTT. Its translation: CASSSNSGNEKLFF.